This T cell receptor beta chain stems from a study of T-cell memory formation after mild COVID-19. Findings and limits, study-wide: CD8+ contracting clones occupied EMRA, while CD4+ ones occupied mainly CM and EM. Clones that contracted from day 15 to 85 were balanced CD4/CD8, while later expanders leaned CD4+. Pre-infection memory already had some responding clones, implying cross-reactive memory joined.

TCRdb passed the 5' RACE reads through MiXCR, listing each CDR3 protein once. The sample carries about 210,000 distinct CDR3 sequences, more than 25% recorded once. From germline, CDR1 is SGHRS and CDR2 YFSETQ. The V gene lost 0 bases and the J gene lost 5 bases, with 14 bases spanning the gap. CDR3 length: 15 amino acids. As for this clonotype: Its antigen is unknown.

Material: PBMCs or a T cell subset sorted from them (not recorded which). This sequence originates from an adult woman who had mild COVID-19 (a few samples of this study predate the infection). Cell type and time point are not known. This chain connects TRBV5-1 to TRBJ1-1, with a tentative D call TRBD1 (5 bases). CDR3: CASSLVGGTMTEAFF. The CDR3 DNA sequence: TGCGCCAGCAGCTTGGTTGGGGGAACCATGACTGAAGCTTTCTTT.